This record concerns one T cell receptor (beta chain) sequence. As yet, its antigen is unknown. Sequencing was performed with immunoSEQ multiplex PCR; in TCRdb, only in-frame clones are kept and a portion is missing. The sample contains roughly 150,000 clones, 88% of which appear only once. This sample is part of a study of T cell responses to AZD1222 COVID-19 vaccine. Study results and caveats: Repertoires were obtained solely post-peak T cell response. Nearly half of unique spike-specific TCRs reportedly avoided B.1.351 and B.1.1.7 mutated regions. Dominant CD4 TCR responses targeted spike regions 160-218 and 743-854. The donor cohort was predominantly white British with a female majority, and clonal diversity may have been underestimated.

CDR1 SQVTM and CDR2 ANQGSEA come from the germline V gene. Germline trimming cut 3 bases from V and 5 bases from J; bases unmatched to any gene: 5. The CDR3 has 13 amino acids. The source of this sequence is an adult in good health. The source was peripheral blood, collected on day 0 of MenACWY control vaccination. The V gene is TRBV29-1, the J gene TRBJ1-1, with TRBD1 matching over 8 bases. This CDR3 reads CSVDRGPRTEAFF. In DNA form, the CDR3 reads TGCAGCGTTGACAGGGGGCCGAGGACTGAAGCTTTCTTT.